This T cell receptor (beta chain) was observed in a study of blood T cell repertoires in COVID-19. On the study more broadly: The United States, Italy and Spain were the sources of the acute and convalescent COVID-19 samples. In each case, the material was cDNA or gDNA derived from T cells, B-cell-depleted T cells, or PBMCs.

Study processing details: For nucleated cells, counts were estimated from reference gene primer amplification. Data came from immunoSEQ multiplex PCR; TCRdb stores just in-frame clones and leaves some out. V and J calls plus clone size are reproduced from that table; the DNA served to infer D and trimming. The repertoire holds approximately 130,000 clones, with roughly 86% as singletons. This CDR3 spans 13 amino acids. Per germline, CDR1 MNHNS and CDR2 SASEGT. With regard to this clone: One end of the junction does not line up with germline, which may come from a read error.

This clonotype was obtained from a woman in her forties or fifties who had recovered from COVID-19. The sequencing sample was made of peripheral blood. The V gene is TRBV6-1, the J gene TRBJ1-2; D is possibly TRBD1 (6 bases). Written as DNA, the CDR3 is TGTGCCAGCAGGGAAGGGGGAGGCTATGGCTACACCTTC. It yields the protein CASREGGGYGYTF.